The source of this T cell receptor (beta chain) is a study of cytomegalovirus exposure and HLA in healthy donors. The PCR employed 60 Vbeta primers together with 13 Jbeta primers. The method was immunoSEQ multiplex PCR; TCRdb's version includes in-frame clones alone and lacks a portion of them. The data show about 110,000 clones, with approximately 70% seen just once and 8.4% held by the top ten. The CDR3 extends over 15 amino acids. The V gene's germline CDR1 is SGHTA and CDR2 FQGTGA. V lost 7 bases to trimming and J lost 0 bases, with 12 bases between them. This clone was picked up a small number of times. Its antigen is as yet unknown. Whole-study results and caveats: The later analysis indicated that the majority of CMV-associated TCR beta chains appeared HLA-restricted.

V gene TRBV7-3 combines with J gene TRBJ2-2; TRBD2 is a possible D gene (5 bases). Sequenced material: PBMCs. This sequence was found in a middle-aged man in good health and CMV-seronegative. The CDR3 protein is CASKGGGSNTGELFF. CDR3 DNA: TGTGCCAGCAAAGGAGGCGGATCGAACACCGGGGAGCTGTTTTTT.